A selection of T cell receptor beta chains follows, all from one sample in a study of naive CD8 T cells in extremely preterm neonates. TCRdb keeps only in-frame clones here, not all; method: immunoSEQ multiplex PCR. Among 6,000 to 9,000 clones listed, roughly 98% were seen once. The sequenced material came from naive CD8+ T cells from blood. These TCRs come from a human donor in good health. CDR3s include the opening cysteine and the closing phenylalanine or tryptophan. A D gene is named only where the DNA matches it firmly. A row's size may be missing; if present it is once, few, many or a size class.

v_gene	abundance	d_gene	j_gene	len	CDR3aa	CDR3nt
TRBV7-9	once	.	TRBJ2-3	15	CASSLAYGDTDTQYF	TGTGCCAGCAGCTTAGCGTATGGAGACACAGATACGCAGTATTTT
TRBV9	.	TRBD2	TRBJ2-2	17	CASSVAGLAGNTGELFF	TGTGCCAGCAGCGTAGCGGGCCTAGCGGGAAACACCGGGGAGCTGTTTTTT
TRBV7-2	.	TRBD2	TRBJ2-1	13	CASSPPPAGGQFF	TGTGCCAGCAGCCCGCCCCCCGCGGGGGGGCAGTTCTTC
TRBV13	.	TRBD1	TRBJ2-1	14	CASSLPDRGLEQFF	TGTGCCAGCAGCTTACCGGACAGGGGGCTTGAGCAGTTCTTC
TRBV6-5	.	.	TRBJ2-1	15	CASSYSAGRYNEQFF	TGTGCCAGCAGTTACTCTGCGGGGAGGTACAATGAGCAGTTCTTC
TRBV4-3	.	.	TRBJ1-2	16	CASSQDLGRGADGYTF	TGCGCCAGCAGCCAAGATCTAGGCAGGGGCGCGGATGGCTACACCTTC
TRBV14	.	.	TRBJ2-7	13	CASSQVPGYEQYF	TGTGCCAGCAGCCAAGTACCGGGCTACGAGCAGTACTTC
TRBV6-5	.	.	TRBJ1-3	13	CASSAGTGNTIYF	TGTGCCAGTTCGGCAGGGACTGGAAACACCATATATTTT
TRBV28	.	.	TRBJ2-7	13	CASSLQVSYEQYF	TGTGCCAGCAGTCTACAGGTATCCTACGAGCAGTACTTC
TRBV5-5	.	.	TRBJ1-4	16	CASSSSFGSSNEKLFF	TGTGCCAGCAGCTCCTCTTTCGGGAGTTCTAATGAAAAACTGTTTTTT
TRBV7-2	.	.	TRBJ1-1	14	CASSLLEAPVEAFF	TGTGCCAGCAGCCTATTAGAGGCCCCCGTTGAAGCTTTCTTT
TRBV18	.	TRBD2	TRBJ2-3	16	CASSPRQGGHTDTQYF	TGTGCCAGCTCACCGCGGCAGGGAGGGCACACAGATACGCAGTATTTT
TRBV9	.	.	TRBJ1-2	14	CASSVERGGYGYTF	TGTGCCAGCAGCGTAGAAAGGGGGGGCTATGGCTACACCTTC
TRBV27	.	.	TRBJ2-4	18	CASKGGVGLAEAKNIQYF	TGTGCCAGTAAAGGGGGAGTGGGGCTAGCGGAAGCCAAAAACATTCAGTACTTC
TRBV13	.	TRBD1	TRBJ2-7	13	CASSSDRGYEQYF	TGTGCCAGCAGCTCGGACAGGGGGTACGAGCAGTACTTC
TRBV27	.	.	TRBJ1-4	15	CASSLKQGGGEKLFF	TGTGCCAGCAGTTTAAAGCAGGGAGGAGGTGAAAAACTGTTTTTT
TRBV19	.	TRBD1	TRBJ1-1	15	CASSYRQGVNTEAFF	TGTGCCAGTAGCTACCGACAGGGGGTGAACACTGAAGCTTTCTTT
TRBV6-5	.	.	TRBJ1-2	16	CASSYSNPQGNYGYTF	TGTGCCAGCAGTTACTCTAACCCCCAGGGGAACTATGGCTACACCTTC
TRBV7-9	.	.	TRBJ1-2	13	CAIPRGFNYGYTF	TGTGCCATCCCGAGGGGGTTCAACTATGGCTACACCTTC
TRBV19	.	.	TRBJ1-5	16	CASSTRAGVSNQPQHF	TGTGCCAGTAGCACTCGGGCAGGGGTGAGCAATCAGCCCCAGCATTTT
TRBV30	.	.	TRBJ1-1	14	CAWTTVRSNTEAFF	TGTGCCTGGACGACCGTAAGGAGCAACACTGAAGCTTTCTTT